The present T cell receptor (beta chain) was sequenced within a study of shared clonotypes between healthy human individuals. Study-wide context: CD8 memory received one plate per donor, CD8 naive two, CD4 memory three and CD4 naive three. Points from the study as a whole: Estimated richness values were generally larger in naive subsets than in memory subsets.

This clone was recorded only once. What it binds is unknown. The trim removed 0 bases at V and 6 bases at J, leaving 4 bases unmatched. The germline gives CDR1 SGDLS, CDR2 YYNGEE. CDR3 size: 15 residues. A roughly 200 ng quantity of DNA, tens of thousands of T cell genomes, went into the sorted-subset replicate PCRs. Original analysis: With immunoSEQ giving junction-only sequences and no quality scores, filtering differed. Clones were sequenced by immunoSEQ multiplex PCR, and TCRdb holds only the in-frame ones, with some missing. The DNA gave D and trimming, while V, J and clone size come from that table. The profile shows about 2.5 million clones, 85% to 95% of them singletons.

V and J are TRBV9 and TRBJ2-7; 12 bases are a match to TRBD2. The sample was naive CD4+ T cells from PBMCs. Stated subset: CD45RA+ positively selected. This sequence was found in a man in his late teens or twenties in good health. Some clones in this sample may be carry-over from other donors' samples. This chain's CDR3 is CASSVDPLAGGEQYF. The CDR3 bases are TGTGCCAGCAGCGTAGATCCACTAGCGGGAGGCGAGCAGTACTTC.